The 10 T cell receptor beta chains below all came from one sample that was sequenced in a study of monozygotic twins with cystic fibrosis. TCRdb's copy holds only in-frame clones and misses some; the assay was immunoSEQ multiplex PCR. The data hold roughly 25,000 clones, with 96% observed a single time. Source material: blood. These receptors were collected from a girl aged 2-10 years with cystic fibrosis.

CDR3 sequence (DNA): TGTGCCAGCAGTGACAAAGCAAGGGGCAGGACTGAAGCTTTCTTT. Its translation is CASSDKARGRTEAFF. The V gene is TRBV9, the J gene TRBJ1-1; possible D gene TRBD1, 5 bases. V was trimmed by 5 bases and J by 5 bases, leaving 19 bases between them. The germline V gene encodes CDR1 SGDLS and CDR2 YYNGEE. This CDR3 region has 15 residues.

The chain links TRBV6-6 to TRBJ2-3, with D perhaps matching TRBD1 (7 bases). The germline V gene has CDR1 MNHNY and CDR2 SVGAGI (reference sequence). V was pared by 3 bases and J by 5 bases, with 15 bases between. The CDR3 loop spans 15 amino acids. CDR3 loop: CASSYPGGWGDTQYF. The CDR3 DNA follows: TGTGCCAGCAGTTATCCAGGGGGGTGGGGAGATACGCAGTATTTT.

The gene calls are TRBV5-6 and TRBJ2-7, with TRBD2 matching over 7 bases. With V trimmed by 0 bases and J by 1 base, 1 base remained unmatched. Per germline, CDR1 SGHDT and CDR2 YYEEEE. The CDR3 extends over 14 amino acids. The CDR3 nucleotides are TGTGCCAGCAGCTTGGGAGCGGGATCCTACGAGCAGTACTTC. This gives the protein CASSLGAGSYEQYF.

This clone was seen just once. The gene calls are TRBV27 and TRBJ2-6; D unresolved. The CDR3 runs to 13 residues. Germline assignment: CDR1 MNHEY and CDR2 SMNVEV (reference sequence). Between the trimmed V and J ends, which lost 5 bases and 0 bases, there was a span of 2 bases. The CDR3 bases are TGTGCCAGCAGTCTCTCTGGGGCCAACGTCCTGACTTTC. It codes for CASSLSGANVLTF.

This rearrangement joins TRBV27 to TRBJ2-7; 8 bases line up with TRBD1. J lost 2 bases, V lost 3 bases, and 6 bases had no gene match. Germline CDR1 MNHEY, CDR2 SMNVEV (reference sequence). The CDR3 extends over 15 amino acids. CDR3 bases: TGTGCCAGCAGTTTCCAACGGGACAGGACCTACGAGCAGTACTTC. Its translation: CASSFQRDRTYEQYF.

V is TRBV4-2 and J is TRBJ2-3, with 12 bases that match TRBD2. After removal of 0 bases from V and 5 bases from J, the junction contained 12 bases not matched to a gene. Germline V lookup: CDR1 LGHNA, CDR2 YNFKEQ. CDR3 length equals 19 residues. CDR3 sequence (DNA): TGTGCCAGCAGCCAAGAAGTGGGGCGACTAGCGGGAGCGTTAGATACGCAGTATTTT. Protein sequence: CASSQEVGRLAGALDTQYF.

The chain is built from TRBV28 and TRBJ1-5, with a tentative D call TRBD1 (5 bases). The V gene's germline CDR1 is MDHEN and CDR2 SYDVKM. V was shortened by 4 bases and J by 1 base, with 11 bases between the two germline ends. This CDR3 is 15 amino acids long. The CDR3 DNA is TGTGCCAGCAGTTCCAGGGATTCGAGCAATCAGCCCCAGCATTTT. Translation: CASSSRDSSNQPQHF.

Written as DNA, the CDR3 is TGTGCCAGCAGCCCCCAAAAAGATTCCTACGAGCAGTACTTC. Its protein product is CASSPQKDSYEQYF. The V call is TRBV5-4, the J call TRBJ2-7; D is unresolved. The CDR3 is 14 amino acids. The germline V gene encodes CDR1 SGHNT and CDR2 YYREEE (reference sequence). V lost 4 bases to trimming and J lost 1 base, with 12 bases between them.

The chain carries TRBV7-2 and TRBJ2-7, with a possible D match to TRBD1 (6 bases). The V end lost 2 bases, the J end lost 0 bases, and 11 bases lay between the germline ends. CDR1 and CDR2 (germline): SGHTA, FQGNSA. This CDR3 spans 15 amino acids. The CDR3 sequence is CASSLSTGNSYEQYF. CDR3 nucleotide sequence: TGTGCCAGCAGCTTATCGACAGGAAACTCCTACGAGCAGTACTTC.

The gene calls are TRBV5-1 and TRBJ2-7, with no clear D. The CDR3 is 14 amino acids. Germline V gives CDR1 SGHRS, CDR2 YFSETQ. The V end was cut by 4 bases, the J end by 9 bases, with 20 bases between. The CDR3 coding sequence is TGCGCCAGCAGCCCGGCCGGGCCTCCAAAGCGGCAGTACTTC. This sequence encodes CASSPAGPPKRQYF.